The 25 T cell receptor beta chains below all came from one sample that was sequenced in a study of control samples from healthy donors and cancer patients. Assay: immunoSEQ multiplex PCR; the TCRdb copy retains only in-frame clones and omits some. Among 75,000 to 95,000 clones listed, 70% to 90% were seen once. The sequenced sample was PBMCs. These TCRs come from a woman between 50 and 59 years old with colorectal cancer.

The chain carries TRBV7-2 and TRBJ2-7, with 8 bases fitting TRBD2. This CDR3 is built from 15 residues. Trimming at V came to 3 bases and at J to 5 bases, leaving 9 bases not matched to a gene. CDR1 SGHTA and CDR2 FQGNSA come from the germline V gene. CDR3 amino acids: CASSFYGGEGNEQYV. The CDR3, as DNA: TGTGCCAGCAGCTTTTACGGGGGGGAAGGGAACGAGCAGTACGTC.

The CDR3 DNA follows: TGTGCCATCAGTGAGTCGGGACAGGGGGCCTACTATGGCTACACCTTC. Translation: CAISESGQGAYYGYTF. The chain recombines TRBV10-3 with TRBJ1-2; 12 nucleotides align to TRBD1. Trimming at V came to 0 bases and at J to 3 bases, leaving 2 bases not matched to a gene. The CDR3 extends over 16 amino acids. Germline CDR1 reads ENHRY; CDR2 reads SYGVKD.

The genes are TRBV2 and TRBJ1-2, with 11 nucleotides matching TRBD1. The J segment lost 4 bases and the V segment lost 10 bases, leaving 11 bases of the junction unmatched. The CDR3 sequence is 15 residues long. The germline V gene encodes CDR1 SNHLY and CDR2 FYNNEI. CDR3 coding DNA: TGTGCCACCAGGACAGGGGGCGCTTTGGGCTATGGCTACACCTTC. Encoded protein: CATRTGGALGYGYTF.

V usage is TRBV24-1 and J usage is TRBJ2-1, with 8 bases matching TRBD2. V dropped 3 bases and J dropped 2; count of bases not matched to a gene: 11. The CDR3 is 18 amino acids. CDR1 is KGHDR and CDR2 is SFDVKD in the germline V gene. In DNA form, the CDR3 reads TGTGCCACCAGTGATCACCCTGGAGGACTAGCCACCTACAATGAGCAGTTCTTC. Protein product: CATSDHPGGLATYNEQFF.

V usage is TRBV23-1 and J usage is TRBJ2-3; D might be TRBD2 (5 bases). TRBV23-1 falls under the ORF class, with uncertain function. The V gene lost 3 bases and the J gene lost 6 bases, with 16 bases spanning the gap. This CDR3 contains 15 residues. CDR3 sequence (DNA): TGCGCCAGCAGTCATCGGACTGTTCCAGTGGATACGCAGTATTTT. This gives the protein CASSHRTVPVDTQYF.

This clone has only one observation. V gene TRBV5-1 combines with J gene TRBJ1-1, with TRBD1 matching 7 bases. This CDR3 is 15 amino acids long. V was clipped by 3 bases and J by 5 bases; unmatched bases: 10. The germline V gene encodes CDR1 SGHRS and CDR2 YFSETQ. The CDR3 nucleotides read TGCGCCAGCAGCTGGGGAGACAGGGAAGTTACTGAAGCTTTCTTT. The encoded protein is CASSWGDREVTEAFF.

The chain combines TRBV12-3 or TRBV12-4 with TRBJ2-7; D is perhaps TRBD1 (5 bases). Trimming removed 6 bases from V and 4 bases from J, with 7 bases in between. CDR3 size: 11 residues. CDR3 in amino acids: CASSQGYEQYV. The DNA for the CDR3 is TGTGCCAGCAGCCAGGGTTACGAGCAGTACGTC.

This clone was counted a few times. The chain uses TRBV6-2 or TRBV6-3 and TRBJ1-2; D may be TRBD1 (6 bases). V was trimmed by 5 bases and J by 3 bases, leaving 10 bases between them. Germline values: CDR1 MNHEY, CDR2 SVGEGT. CDR3 length equals 13 residues. In DNA, the CDR3 is TGTGCCAGCAGTAACAGGGTTGACTATGGCTACACCTTC. It is translated as CASSNRVDYGYTF.

The chain employs TRBV10-2 and TRBJ2-3; 9 positions match TRBD2. The germline gives CDR1 WSHSY, CDR2 SAAADI. Trimming at V came to 4 bases and at J to 1 base, leaving 6 bases not matched to a gene. There are 16 residues in the CDR3. The CDR3 sequence: CASSVGSGGGTDTQYF. CDR3 nucleotides: TGCGCCAGCAGTGTGGGTAGCGGGGGAGGCACAGATACGCAGTATTTT.

The rearrangement joins TRBV28 to TRBJ2-2, with 7 bases that match TRBD2. The ends lost 6 bases at V and 0 bases at J; junction bases unmatched: 7. Germline V gene data show CDR1 as MDHEN and CDR2 as SYDVKM. CDR3 length: 16 amino acids. Written as DNA, the CDR3 is TGTGCCAGCAGGGGGGGGACCGCCGCGAACACCGGGGAGCTGTTTTTT. Protein product: CASRGGTAANTGELFF.

This chain joins TRBV6-4 and TRBJ1-5; TRBD1 matches 9 bases. The V segment lost 4 bases and the J segment 7 bases; nucleotides outside the gene matches: 8. CDR3 length: 15 amino acids. Germline lookup yields CDR1 MRHNA and CDR2 SNTAGT. Here the CDR3 DNA reads TGTGCCAGCAGTGTCCCGGGACAGGGCAGGCAGCCCCAGCATTTT. Translation gives CASSVPGQGRQPQHF.

This sequence joins TRBV12-5 and TRBJ1-6, with D unclear. From germline, CDR1 is LGHNT and CDR2 FRNRAP. V was clipped by 7 bases and J by 0 bases, with 13 bases between them. The CDR3 contains 16 residues. CDR3 DNA: TGTGCTAGTGCTCTGGACTCATACTCCTATAATTCACCCCTCCACTTT. This encodes CASALDSYSYNSPLHF.

This rearrangement joins TRBV2 to TRBJ1-6, with D tentatively TRBD1 (6 bases). With 6 bases removed from V and 0 bases from J, the gap between germline ends came to 9 bases. The CDR3 has 15 residues. Germline assignment: CDR1 SNHLY and CDR2 FYNNEI. In DNA, the CDR3 is TGTGCCAGCAGAGACAGGAGCTCCTATAATTCACCCCTCCACTTT. It yields the protein CASRDRSSYNSPLHF. Looking up the rest from reference TRBV2 and TRBJ1-6 gives the full variable domain: EPEVTQTPSHQVTQMGQEVILRCVPISNHLYFYWYRQILGQKVEFLVSFYNNEISEKSEIFDDQFSVERPDGSNFTLKIRSTKLEDSAMYFCASRDRSSYNSPLHFGNGTRLTVT.

This chain uses TRBV9 with TRBJ2-1; a possible D gene is TRBD1 (6 bases). This CDR3 has 14 residues. CDR1 and CDR2 from the germline V gene are SGDLS and YYNGEE. V lost 4 bases and J 6 bases, leaving 14 bases between the germline ends. The CDR3 sequence is CASSRTVAGNEQFF. CDR3 nucleotide sequence: TGTGCCAGCAGCCGGACAGTTGCCGGCAATGAGCAGTTCTTC.

The chain combines TRBV5-8 with TRBJ1-5; 8 bases match TRBD1. V trimming: 0 bases; J trimming: 7 bases; junction bases outside the gene matches: 12. The CDR3 is 17 amino acids. The germline V gene has CDR1 SGHTS and CDR2 YDEGEE. The CDR3 region is CASSLVPHQGAEQPQHF. The CDR3 DNA reads TGTGCCAGCAGCTTGGTTCCCCATCAGGGGGCTGAGCAGCCCCAGCATTTT.

The table lists this clone with a count of one. V is TRBV11-3 and J is TRBJ1-4, with 7 bases lining up with TRBD1. CDR1 is SGHNT and CDR2 is YENEEA in the germline V gene. This CDR3 has 16 residues. J was trimmed by 7 bases and V by 2 bases; bases with no gene match: 10. The CDR3 reads CASSLCPTGWSEKLFF. In nucleotides, the CDR3 is TGTGCCAGCAGCTTATGCCCGACAGGGTGGAGTGAAAAACTGTTTTTT.

The chain carries TRBV5-4 and TRBJ2-6; tentative D call: TRBD1 (5 bases). Germline V gene data show CDR1 as SGHNT and CDR2 as YYREEE (reference sequence). This CDR3 spans 15 amino acids. V lost 4 bases, J lost 2 bases, and 10 bases lay in between. The CDR3 is CASSQDRTGANVLTF. CDR3 in DNA: TGTGCCAGCAGCCAAGACAGAACTGGGGCCAACGTCCTGACTTTC.

This clone has only one observation. The chain employs TRBV6-1 and TRBJ1-2, with D maybe TRBD1 (6 bases). Germline lookup yields CDR1 MNHNS and CDR2 SASEGT. The CDR3 runs to 14 residues. Trimming shortened V by 2 bases and J by 5 bases, and 12 bases separated the two germline ends. The CDR3 DNA follows: TGTGCCAGCAGTGAAAGGGGGGGCGGGTATGGCTACACCTTC. Its protein product is CASSERGGGYGYTF.

The CDR3 DNA reads as TGTGCCACCAGTGATTGGGACAGGAACACCGGGGAGCTGTTTTTT. Its translation is CATSDWDRNTGELFF. The chain couples TRBV24-1 to TRBJ2-2, with 7 positions matching TRBD1. V trimming: 2 bases; J trimming: 1 base; junction bases outside the gene matches: 0. CDR3 size: 15 residues. The germline V gene has CDR1 KGHDR and CDR2 SFDVKD.

This chain connects TRBV5-1 to TRBJ2-7; the match to TRBD1 covers 11 bases. J was trimmed by 5 bases and V by 4 bases; bases with no gene match: 8. Germline V CDR1 and CDR2: SGHRS, YFSETQ. The CDR3 is made up of 15 amino acids. The CDR3 spells CASSPGQGGMDEQYV. The DNA of the CDR3 is TGCGCCAGCAGCCCGGGACAGGGGGGAATGGACGAGCAGTACGTC.

V and J are TRBV7-9 and TRBJ1-1; 11 bases are a match to TRBD1. V lost 5 bases and J lost 4; bases outside the gene matches: 9. Germline assignment: CDR1 SEHNR and CDR2 FQNEAQ (reference sequence). The CDR3 runs to 16 residues. The DNA of the CDR3 is TGTGCCAGCAGCAGGTTCCCGGGACAGGGGGTCACTGAAGCTTTCTTT. Protein: CASSRFPGQGVTEAFF.

V gene TRBV7-9 combines with J gene TRBJ1-2; TRBD1 matches at 9 bases. The V and J ends lost 1 base and 7 bases, in that order; junction bases with no gene match: 4. The CDR3 is 14 amino acids. The germline CDR1 and CDR2 sequences are SEHNR and FQNEAQ (reference sequence). The chain's CDR3 is CASSLEGQGSGYTF. In DNA form, the CDR3 reads TGTGCCAGCAGCTTAGAGGGACAGGGTTCTGGCTACACCTTC.

This clone showed up just a few times. J is TRBJ2-3 and V is TRBV6-6, with TRBD1 matching over 9 bases. Germline values: CDR1 MNHNY, CDR2 SVGAGI (reference sequence). The V segment lost 6 bases and the J segment 4 bases; nucleotides outside the gene matches: 8. This CDR3 comprises 15 residues. The chain's CDR3 is CASRGGTGSPDTQYF. The CDR3 nucleotides read TGTGCCAGCAGGGGAGGGACAGGGTCCCCAGATACGCAGTATTTT.

CDR3 in amino acids: CASSSGGPYNEQFF. In DNA form, the CDR3 reads TGTGCCAGCAGTTCGGGGGGGCCCTACAATGAGCAGTTCTTC. V is TRBV6-5 and J is TRBJ2-1, with TRBD2 identical over 8 bases. Germline V gene lookup returns CDR1 MNHEY and CDR2 SVGAGI. The length of the CDR3 is 14 residues. Trimming removed 4 bases from V and 2 bases from J; junction bases left unmatched: 1.

This chain links TRBV20-1 with TRBJ2-5; no firm D call. The CDR3 extends over 10 amino acids. The germline V gene encodes CDR1 DFQATT and CDR2 SNEGSKA (reference sequence). V was shortened by 6 bases and J by 4 bases, with 6 bases between the two germline ends. As DNA, the CDR3 is TGCAGTGCGGATAGAGAGACCCAGTACTTC. It translates to CSADRETQYF.